Presented here are 20 T cell receptor beta chains from one specimen sequenced in a study of long-term antiretroviral therapy in people with HIV. Researchers report immunoSEQ v3.0 was run at survey level. Data came from immunoSEQ multiplex PCR; TCRdb stores just in-frame clones and leaves some out. The sample lists tens of thousands of clones, about 85% seen once, with nearly 5% in the top ten. Here the sequenced sample was unsorted PBMCs, taken approximately 2.9 years before starting antiretroviral therapy. These receptors were collected from a woman in her 30s with HIV.

The chain combines TRBV2 with TRBJ1-5; 8 bases line up with TRBD1. The CDR3 runs 15 residues. CDR1 and CDR2 (germline): SNHLY, FYNNEI. Trimming at V came to 6 bases and at J to 0 bases, leaving 4 bases not matched to a gene. CDR3 DNA sequence: TGTGCCAGCAGGGGGGGACAGGCTAGCAATCAGCCCCAGCATTTT. It encodes CASRGGQASNQPQHF.

The chain joins TRBV6-6 to TRBJ1-1; TRBD1 agrees at 7 bases. The junction had 11 bases not matched to a gene; V was cut back by 5 bases and J by 2 bases. CDR1 and CDR2 from the germline V gene are MNHNY and SVGAGI (reference sequence). This CDR3 spans 16 amino acids. The CDR3 here is CASSPQPRGVNTEAFF. The CDR3 DNA reads as TGTGCCAGCAGTCCACAACCCAGGGGGGTTAACACTGAAGCTTTCTTT.

The chain combines TRBV4-1 with TRBJ1-1, with D possibly matching TRBD1 (6 bases). CDR3 length equals 14 residues. V lost 2 bases and J 6 bases, leaving 13 bases between the germline ends. Germline values: CDR1 MGHRA, CDR2 YSYEKL. This CDR3 reads CASSQTGSGAEAFF. CDR3 bases: TGCGCCAGCAGCCAAACAGGGTCGGGAGCTGAAGCTTTCTTT.

The rearrangement joins TRBV11-2 to TRBJ2-3, with D possibly matching TRBD2 (5 bases). The CDR3 has 15 residues. V gave up 5 bases and J gave up 6 bases, with 18 bases separating them. Germline V gene lookup returns CDR1 SGHAT and CDR2 FQNNGV. The CDR3 nucleotides are TGTGCCAGCAGCCAGCATTCAAGCCGCGGGGATACGCAGTATTTT. Amino acid sequence: CASSQHSSRGDTQYF.

The J gene is TRBJ2-7, the V gene TRBV6-1; D is perhaps TRBD1 (6 bases). Trimming left V 6 bases short and J 1 base short, with 10 bases between. Germline V gives CDR1 MNHNS, CDR2 SASEGT. CDR3 length equals 13 residues. CDR3 in amino acids: CASRGASSYEQYF. For the CDR3, the DNA is TGTGCCAGCAGGGGGGCCTCGTCCTACGAGCAGTACTTC.

The chain has TRBV14 and TRBJ2-1; D gene uncertain. V lost 7 bases to trimming and J lost 0 bases, with 10 bases between them. This CDR3 has 14 residues. Germline loops: CDR1 SGHDN, CDR2 FVKESK. The CDR3: CASNAVSSYNEQFF. CDR3 nucleotide sequence: TGTGCCAGCAACGCGGTAAGCTCCTACAATGAGCAGTTCTTC.

The chain recombines TRBV4-1 with TRBJ1-1; no reliable D call. Germline V CDR1 and CDR2: MGHRA, YSYEKL. The CDR3 loop spans 14 amino acids. V was shortened by 2 bases and J by 7 bases, with 14 bases between the two germline ends. This CDR3 is CASSQTGSLGEAFF. DNA of the CDR3: TGCGCCAGCAGCCAAACGGGGAGTTTGGGTGAAGCTTTCTTT.

The chain employs TRBV10-1 and TRBJ2-3, with 7 bases aligning to TRBD2. The CDR3 is 15 amino acids. Trimming removed 9 bases from V and 6 bases from J; junction bases left unmatched: 15. Germline V CDR1 and CDR2: WNHNN, SYGVQD (reference sequence). The CDR3 DNA follows: TGCGCCAGAACTCGAGGGAGGGTACTTGCGGATACGCAGTATTTT. Translated, it gives CARTRGRVLADTQYF.

The rearrangement joins TRBV6-1 to TRBJ2-3, with TRBD1 matching 8 bases. J lost 3 bases, V lost 4 bases, and 6 bases had no gene match. Germline CDR1 MNHNS, CDR2 SASEGT. The CDR3 is 15 residues long. CDR3 amino acids: CASSVDRGGTDTQYF. DNA for the CDR3: TGTGCCAGCAGTGTTGACAGGGGTGGTACAGATACGCAGTATTTT.

The chain couples TRBV10-3 to TRBJ2-3; D uncertain. The CDR3 has 15 amino acids. Trimming shortened V by 0 bases and J by 1 base, and 8 bases separated the two germline ends. Germline V lookup: CDR1 ENHRY, CDR2 SYGVKD. CDR3 sequence (DNA): TGTGCCATCAGTGAGTCTCGGTACGGCACAGATACGCAGTATTTT. Amino acids: CAISESRYGTDTQYF.

The chain combines TRBV5-1 with TRBJ2-1, with a possible D match to TRBD2 (7 bases). The germline V gene encodes CDR1 SGHRS and CDR2 YFSETQ. The CDR3 contains 14 residues. V lost 3 bases and J 7 bases, leaving 14 bases between the germline ends. The CDR3: CASSWGGQPNEQFF. CDR3 coding DNA: TGCGCCAGCAGCTGGGGGGGACAACCAAATGAGCAGTTCTTC.

The rearrangement joins TRBV19 to TRBJ1-1; D unclear. The CDR3 spans 14 residues. Trimming left V 4 bases short and J 4 bases short, with 13 bases between. Germline V CDR1 and CDR2: LNHDA, SQIVND (reference sequence). CDR3 sequence (DNA): TGTGCCAGTAGTAGACGGGAGAAAGGCACTGAAGCTTTCTTT. Amino acid sequence: CASSRREKGTEAFF.

This rearrangement joins TRBV5-4 to TRBJ2-7; 9 bases agree with TRBD1. The CDR3 runs to 15 residues. Germline V lookup: CDR1 SGHNT, CDR2 YYREEE (reference sequence). Trimming took 0 bases from V and 3 from J; bases not matched to a gene: 4. CDR3 nucleotide sequence: TGTGCCAGCAGCTTGGCCGGGACAGGGCTCTACGAGCAGTACTTC. It specifies CASSLAGTGLYEQYF.

The V call is TRBV6-6, the J call TRBJ1-2; D gene unclear. Per the germline V gene, CDR1 is MNHNY and CDR2 is SVGAGI (reference sequence). V lost 0 bases and J lost 8, with 13 bases in between. The CDR3 loop spans 14 amino acids. CDR3 loop: CASSYSIVGVGYTF. The CDR3 DNA reads TGTGCCAGCAGTTACTCGATTGTTGGGGTCGGCTACACCTTC.

The genes are TRBV5-1 and TRBJ2-2; 11 bases are a match to TRBD1. V shed 1 base and J 6 bases; nucleotides not matched to a gene: 5. This CDR3 is 16 amino acids long. In germline, CDR1 is SGHRS, CDR2 YFSETQ. The DNA for the CDR3 is TGCGCCAGCAGCTTGCTGGGACAGGGGGTATCCGGGGAGCTGTTTTTT. Its protein product is CASSLLGQGVSGELFF.

This rearrangement joins TRBV6-1 to TRBJ2-7; 9 bases match TRBD1. The CDR3 has 14 residues. Germline V gives CDR1 MNHNS, CDR2 SASEGT. The V segment lost 7 bases and the J segment 3 bases; nucleotides outside the gene matches: 7. The CDR3 here is CASTRDRVVYEQYV. In DNA form, the CDR3 reads TGTGCCAGCACCCGGGACAGGGTAGTCTACGAGCAGTACGTC.

This sequence joins TRBV7-9 and TRBJ2-3; D remains ambiguous. The CDR3 is made up of 12 amino acids. Trimming took off 5 bases at V and 9 bases at J, with 12 bases between the two ends. The germline V gene encodes CDR1 SEHNR and CDR2 FQNEAQ (reference sequence). In nucleotides, the CDR3 is TGTGCCAGCAGCCACTCCTTGGGGACGCAGTATTTT. This translates into CASSHSLGTQYF.

The J gene is TRBJ2-1, the V gene TRBV13; D uncertain. In germline, CDR1 is PRHDT, CDR2 FYEKMQ (reference sequence). The CDR3 is made up of 12 amino acids. V was cut by 5 bases and J by 8 bases, with 10 bases left in between. The CDR3 DNA is TGTGCCAGCAGCAAGTTTGGGCATGAGCAGTTCTTC. Amino acids: CASSKFGHEQFF.

V is TRBV21-1 and J is TRBJ1-6; the table's D call, TRBD1, was not checked against the DNA. TRBV21-1 is classified as a pseudogene. The CDR3 totals 17 residues. CDR3 bases: TGTGCCAGCAGCAAAGGGGACAGGGTGACCTATAATTCACCCCTCCACTTT. Its translation: CASSKGDRVTYNSPLHF.

This CDR3 is CATETYNEQFF. Written as DNA, the CDR3 is TGTGCCACAGAGACCTACAATGAGCAGTTCTTC. The V call is TRBV27, the J call TRBJ2-1; D ambiguous. The CDR3 runs to 11 residues. Looked up from germline, CDR1 is MNHEY and CDR2 is SMNVEV (reference sequence). The V end lost 10 bases, the J end lost 2 bases, and 6 bases lay between the germline ends.